This T cell receptor (beta chain) was sequenced for a study of a mutant IDH1 vaccine in newly diagnosed glioma. Study context: Patients were started on vaccination 4-6 weeks after radiotherapy alone, or with temozolomide cycles. Most patients had radiochemotherapy with temozolomide before enrollment; others had one alone. Findings and caveats of the study: Changes in the top peripheral T cell clonotypes seemingly had no bearing on pseudoprogression.

CDR3 size: 16 residues. CDR1 is MDHEN, CDR2 SYDVKM, per germline. Trimming left V 3 bases short and J 0 bases short, with 12 bases between. TCRdb keeps only in-frame clones here, not all; method: immunoSEQ multiplex PCR. The table includes 110,000 or so clones, approximately 87% detected once. Time point specified: week 11, during vaccination. Vaccination used 300 ug of mutant IDH1 20-mer peptide per dose, with topical imiquimod. Details on this clone: The antigen remains unidentified.

The source was PBMCs, collected from a glioma patient whose treatment included an IDH1 peptide vaccine. The receptor was derived from a woman between 50 and 59 years old with glioma. The chain recombines TRBV28 with TRBJ2-1, with a tentative D call TRBD2 (6 bases). The CDR3 here is CASSFIAGLSYNEQFF. The CDR3 DNA reads as TGTGCCAGCAGTTTTATTGCGGGGCTCTCCTACAATGAGCAGTTCTTC.